This T cell receptor (beta chain) came from a study of blood T cells in healthy people across ages (dated by TCRdb to between 2014 and 2017). For context, the study as a whole: In model experiments, template switching captured about one uniquely barcoded TCR beta cDNA molecule for every two T cells. For two donors (one aged 18 to 29 and one aged 80 or older), the study analyzed two additional independent replicas of 1 million unique cDNA reads from the same blood draw. To avoid experimental bias, donors of different ages were distributed randomly across sequencing lanes. Using deep sequencing normalized with unique cDNA molecular identifiers, the study measured how TCR beta repertoire diversity changes with age. Donors were grouped into four age groups: young (average roughly 15 years), middle-aged (39), aged (roughly 67) and long-lived (over 80).

Sequences SGHRS (CDR1) and YFSETQ (CDR2) are obtained from the germline V gene. V is clipped by 6 bases and J by 0 bases, and the sequence between their germline boundaries is 9 bases long. The CDR3, from cysteine to phenylalanine, totals 14 residues. Only the CDR3 portion is preserved as DNA: 42 bases, with reading frame beginning at the first base. The research as a whole found: Since profiling was done on bulk unsorted PBMCs, naive and antigen-experienced compartments could not be conclusively compared. Compared with the aged group, the long-lived group had more naive CD4+ T cells, fewer expanded clones and increased TCR diversity, suggesting age selection. Estimates of total diversity from one million sequenced T cells were regarded as lower bounds and underestimates. A strong correlation was found between observed TCR beta diversity and the percentage of naive T cells measured by flow cytometry. Observed TCR beta diversity per million T cells fell roughly linearly with age, and a significant reduction was already apparent by age around 39. Because donor CMV infection status was unknown, age-related changes in expanded clonotypes were potentially confounded.

Receptors were amplified or captured by 5' RACE. Sequencing instrument: Illumina HiSeq 2500. A second PCR of about 7 to 12 cycles was run with a J-beta primer mix and a sample-barcoded 5' primer. A template-switch 5' adaptor carrying 12 random nucleotides introduced a unique molecular identifier onto each TCR beta cDNA molecule. Each sample yielded at least 3 million CDR3-containing paired-end reads. The Mint cDNA synthesis kit, primed by a TRBC-specific oligonucleotide, was used to synthesize first-strand cDNA from all RNA. After uracil-DNA glycosylase treatment, a first 18-cycle PCR used universal primers M1SS and BC2_uni_R on all cDNA. As for the authors' bioinformatics: Each sample was normalized by randomly selecting 1 million high-quality reads, each carrying a distinct molecular identifier. Reads sharing molecular identifiers were discarded rather than binned into consensus sequences. MiTCR, set to a Q25 quality threshold and the strictest error-elimination algorithm, was used for CDR3 identification, clonotype clustering and error correction. A nonparametric unseen species model with Euler transformation was used to estimate lower-bound total TCR beta diversity. In-frame beta chains were kept once TCRdb had trimmed the public reads at Q25 with fastp and called clones with MiXCR. Under each unique CDR3 protein, matching rows form one entry showing the most common genes and DNA. Clone size and V and J calls follow TCRdb, not the original study. For this sample the table gives about 1.6 million distinct CDR3 sequences, of which about 31% were detected only once. Approximately 10% of the sample lies in the top ten.

Systemically healthy Caucasian individuals from Russia, roughly 40 in total and aged 6 to 90 years, were included as donors. Approximately 10 milliliters of peripheral blood were collected from each donor into EDTA-treated Vacutainer tubes. Ficoll-Paque density-gradient centrifugation was used to isolate PBMCs, with at least 6.5 million per sample. Total RNA was extracted from PBMCs with Trizol reagent, with at least 5 micrograms obtained per sample. The percentages of naive CD45RAhigh/CD27high T cells were determined by flow cytometry on a PBMC aliquot from every donor. The sample holds one count of this clonotype. What this receptor recognizes is not known. No much larger clone is present one base from it, and per-base qualities are unavailable. One read alone is a weak basis.

The sequenced sample was blood. The source of this sequence is a woman aged 25 to 45 in good health. The chain links TRBV5-1 with TRBJ2-2, with the D gene not confidently named. The nucleotide sequence is given as TGCGCCAGCATGTATGACACGAACACCGGGGAGCTGTTTTTT. Translated, this is CASMYDTNTGELFF.